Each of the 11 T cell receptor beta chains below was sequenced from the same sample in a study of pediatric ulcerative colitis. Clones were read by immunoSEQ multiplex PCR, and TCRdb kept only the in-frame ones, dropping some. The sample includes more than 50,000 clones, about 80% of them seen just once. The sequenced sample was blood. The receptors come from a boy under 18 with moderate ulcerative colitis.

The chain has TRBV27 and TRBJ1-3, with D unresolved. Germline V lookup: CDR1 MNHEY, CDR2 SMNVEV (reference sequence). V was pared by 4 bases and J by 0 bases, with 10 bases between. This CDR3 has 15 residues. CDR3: CASSSAGPSGNTIYF. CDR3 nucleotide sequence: TGTGCCAGCAGTTCAGCGGGTCCCTCTGGAAACACCATATATTTT.

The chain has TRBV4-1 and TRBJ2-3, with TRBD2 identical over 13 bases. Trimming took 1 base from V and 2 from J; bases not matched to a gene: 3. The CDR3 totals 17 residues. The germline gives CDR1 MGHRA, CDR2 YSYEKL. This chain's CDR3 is CASSQGGLAGNTDTQYF. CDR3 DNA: TGCGCCAGCAGCCAAGGGGGACTAGCGGGGAACACAGATACGCAGTATTTT.

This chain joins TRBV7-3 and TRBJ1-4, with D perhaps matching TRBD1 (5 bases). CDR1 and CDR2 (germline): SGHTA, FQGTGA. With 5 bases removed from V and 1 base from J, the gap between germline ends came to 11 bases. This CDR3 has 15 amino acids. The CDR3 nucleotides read TGTGCCAGCAGCCCCAATGGGGGAACTAATGAAAAACTGTTTTTT. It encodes CASSPNGGTNEKLFF.

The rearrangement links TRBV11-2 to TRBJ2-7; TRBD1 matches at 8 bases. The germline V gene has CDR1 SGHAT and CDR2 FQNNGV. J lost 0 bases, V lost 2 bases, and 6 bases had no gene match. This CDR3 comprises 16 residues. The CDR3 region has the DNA TGTGCCAGCAGCTTAATTGGACAGGGACCCTCCTACGAGCAGTACTTC. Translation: CASSLIGQGPSYEQYF.

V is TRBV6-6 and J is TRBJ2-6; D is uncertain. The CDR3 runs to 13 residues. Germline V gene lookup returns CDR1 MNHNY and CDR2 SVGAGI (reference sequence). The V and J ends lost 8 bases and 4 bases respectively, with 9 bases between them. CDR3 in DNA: TGTGCCAGCGGAACGACAGGGGCCAACGTCCTGACTTTC. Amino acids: CASGTTGANVLTF.

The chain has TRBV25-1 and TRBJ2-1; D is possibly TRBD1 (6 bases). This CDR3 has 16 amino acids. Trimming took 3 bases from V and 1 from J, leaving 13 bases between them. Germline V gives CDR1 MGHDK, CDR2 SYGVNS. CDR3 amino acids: CASSESTGSSYNEQFF. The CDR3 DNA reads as TGTGCCAGCAGTGAGTCGACAGGATCATCCTACAATGAGCAGTTCTTC.

CDR3 sequence: CASSQEDTATEAFF. The CDR3 DNA sequence: TGCGCCAGCAGCCAAGAGGATACGGCCACTGAAGCTTTCTTT. The chain links TRBV4-1 to TRBJ1-1; D unresolved. With 0 bases removed from V and 4 bases from J, the gap between germline ends came to 9 bases. CDR1 and CDR2 (germline): MGHRA, YSYEKL. This CDR3 region has 14 residues.

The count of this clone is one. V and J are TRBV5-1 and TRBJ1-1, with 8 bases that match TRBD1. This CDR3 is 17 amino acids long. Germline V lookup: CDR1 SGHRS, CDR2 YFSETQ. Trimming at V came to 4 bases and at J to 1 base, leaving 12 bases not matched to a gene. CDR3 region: CASSLYYPGQANTEAFF. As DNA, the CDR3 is TGCGCCAGCAGCCTTTACTACCCGGGACAGGCGAACACTGAAGCTTTCTTT.

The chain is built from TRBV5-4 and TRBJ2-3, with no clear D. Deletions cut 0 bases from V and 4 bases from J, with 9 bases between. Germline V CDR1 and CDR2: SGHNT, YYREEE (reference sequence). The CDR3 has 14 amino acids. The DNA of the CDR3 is TGTGCCAGCAGCTTGGTTCTGATCCCAGATACGCAGTATTTT. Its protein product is CASSLVLIPDTQYF.

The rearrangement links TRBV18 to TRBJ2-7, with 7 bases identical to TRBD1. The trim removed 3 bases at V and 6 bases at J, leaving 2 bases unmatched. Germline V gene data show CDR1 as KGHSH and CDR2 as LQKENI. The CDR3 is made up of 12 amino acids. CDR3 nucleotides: TGTGCCAGCTCACCCACAGGGGTCGAGCAGTACTTC. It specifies CASSPTGVEQYF.

CDR3 bases: TGTGCCAGCAGCCCCACCGGGAGCGGGGGGACCTCCTACGAGCAGTACTTC. Its translation is CASSPTGSGGTSYEQYF. This rearrangement joins TRBV5-4 to TRBJ2-7; 9 bases match TRBD2. V was clipped by 4 bases and J by 0 bases; unmatched bases: 11. Germline V lookup: CDR1 SGHNT, CDR2 YYREEE (reference sequence). CDR3 size: 17 residues. Variable domain in full (rest from reference TRBV5-4 and TRBJ2-7): ETGVTQSPTHLIKTRGQQVTLRCSSQSGHNTVSWYQQALGQGPQFIFQYYREEENGRGNFPPRFSGLQFPNYSSELNVNALELDDSALYLCASSPTGSGGTSYEQYFGPGTRLTVT.